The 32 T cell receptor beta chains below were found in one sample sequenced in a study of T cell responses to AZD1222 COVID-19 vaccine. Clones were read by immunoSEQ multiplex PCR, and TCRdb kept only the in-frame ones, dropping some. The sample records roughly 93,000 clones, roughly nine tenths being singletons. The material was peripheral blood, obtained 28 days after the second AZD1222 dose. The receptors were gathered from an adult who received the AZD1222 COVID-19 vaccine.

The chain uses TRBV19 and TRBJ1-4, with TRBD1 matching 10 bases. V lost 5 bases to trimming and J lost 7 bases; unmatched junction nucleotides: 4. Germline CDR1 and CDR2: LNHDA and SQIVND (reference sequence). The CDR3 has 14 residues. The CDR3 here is CASSVRDRGEKLFF. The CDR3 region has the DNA TGTGCCAGTAGTGTCCGGGACAGGGGTGAAAAACTGTTTTTT.

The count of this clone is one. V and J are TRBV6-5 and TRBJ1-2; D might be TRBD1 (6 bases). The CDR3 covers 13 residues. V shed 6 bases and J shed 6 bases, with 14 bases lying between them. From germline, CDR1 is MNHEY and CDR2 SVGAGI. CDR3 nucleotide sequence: TGTGCCAGCAGACTACAGGGTTCTCATGGCTACACCTTC. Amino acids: CASRLQGSHGYTF.

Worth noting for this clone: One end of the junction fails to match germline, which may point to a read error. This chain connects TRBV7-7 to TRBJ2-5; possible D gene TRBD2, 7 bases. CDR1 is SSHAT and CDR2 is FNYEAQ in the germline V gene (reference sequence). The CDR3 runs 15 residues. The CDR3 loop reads CASIPMGGARETQYF. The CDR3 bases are TGTGCTAGCATCCCGATGGGGGGGGCCCGAGAGACCCAGTACTTC.

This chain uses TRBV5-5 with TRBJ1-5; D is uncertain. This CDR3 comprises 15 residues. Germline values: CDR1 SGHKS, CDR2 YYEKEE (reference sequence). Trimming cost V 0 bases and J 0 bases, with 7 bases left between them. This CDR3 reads CASSLGALSNQPQHF. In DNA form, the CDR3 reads TGTGCCAGCAGCTTGGGGGCTCTTAGCAATCAGCCCCAGCATTTT.

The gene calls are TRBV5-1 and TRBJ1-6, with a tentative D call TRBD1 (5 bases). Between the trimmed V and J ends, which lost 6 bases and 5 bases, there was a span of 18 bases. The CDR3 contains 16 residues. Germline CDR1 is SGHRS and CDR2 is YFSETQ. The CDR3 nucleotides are TGCGCCAGCAAACTCGGCAGGGCGGACGATAATTCACCCCTCCACTTT. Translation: CASKLGRADDNSPLHF.

The CDR3 DNA is TGTGCCAGCGCTTTGAACAGGGGGCACCACGAGCAGTACTTC. Its translation: CASALNRGHHEQYF. V is TRBV7-3 and J is TRBJ2-7; 9 bases match TRBD1. The J segment lost 5 bases and the V segment lost 8 bases, leaving 10 bases of the junction unmatched. The CDR3 sequence is 14 residues long. The germline gives CDR1 SGHTA, CDR2 FQGTGA.

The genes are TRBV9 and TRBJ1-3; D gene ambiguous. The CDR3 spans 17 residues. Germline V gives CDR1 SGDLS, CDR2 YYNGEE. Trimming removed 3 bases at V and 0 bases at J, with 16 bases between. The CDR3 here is CASSGLSAVTSGNTIYF. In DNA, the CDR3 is TGTGCCAGCAGCGGTCTTAGTGCGGTCACCTCTGGAAACACCATATATTTT.

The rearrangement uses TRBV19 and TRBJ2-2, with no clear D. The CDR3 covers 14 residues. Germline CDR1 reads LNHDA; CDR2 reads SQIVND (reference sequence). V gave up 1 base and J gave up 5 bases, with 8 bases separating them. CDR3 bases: TGTGCCAGTAGTATAGTTTCCGGGACCGGGGAGCTGTTTTTT. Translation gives CASSIVSGTGELFF.

CDR3 sequence: CASGLGPKPGLAGTDTQYF. The CDR3 DNA sequence: TGTGCTAGTGGTTTGGGACCCAAACCGGGACTAGCGGGGACAGATACGCAGTATTTT. The chain joins TRBV12-5 to TRBJ2-3, with 13 bases lining up with TRBD2. The CDR3 consists of 19 residues. From germline, CDR1 is LGHNT and CDR2 FRNRAP. Trimming at V came to 1 base and at J to 3 bases, leaving 10 bases not matched to a gene.

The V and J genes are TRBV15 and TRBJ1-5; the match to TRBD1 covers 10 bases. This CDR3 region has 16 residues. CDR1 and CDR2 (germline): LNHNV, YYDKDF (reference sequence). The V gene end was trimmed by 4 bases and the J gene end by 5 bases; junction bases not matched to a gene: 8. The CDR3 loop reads CATSTARGTGDQPQHF. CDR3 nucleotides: TGTGCCACCAGCACCGCCAGGGGGACAGGGGATCAGCCCCAGCATTTT.

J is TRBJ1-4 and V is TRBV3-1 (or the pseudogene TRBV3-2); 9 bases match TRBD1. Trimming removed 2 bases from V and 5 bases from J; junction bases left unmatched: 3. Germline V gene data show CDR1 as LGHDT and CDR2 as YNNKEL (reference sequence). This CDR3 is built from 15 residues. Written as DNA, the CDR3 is TGTGCCAGCAGCCAAACCGGGACAGGGAATGAAAAACTGTTTTTT. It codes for CASSQTGTGNEKLFF.

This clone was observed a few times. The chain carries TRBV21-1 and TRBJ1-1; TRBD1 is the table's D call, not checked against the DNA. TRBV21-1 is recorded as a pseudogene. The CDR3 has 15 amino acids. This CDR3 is CASSNYQELNTEAFF. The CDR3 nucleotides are TGTGCCAGCAGCAACTATCAGGAATTGAACACTGAAGCTTTCTTT.

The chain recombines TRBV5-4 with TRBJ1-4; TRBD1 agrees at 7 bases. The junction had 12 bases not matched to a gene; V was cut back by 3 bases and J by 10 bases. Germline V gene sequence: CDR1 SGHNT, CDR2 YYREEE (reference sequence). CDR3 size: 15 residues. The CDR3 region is CASSSEIGTVRKLFF. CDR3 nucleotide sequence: TGTGCCAGCAGCTCCGAAATAGGGACAGTACGAAAACTGTTTTTT.

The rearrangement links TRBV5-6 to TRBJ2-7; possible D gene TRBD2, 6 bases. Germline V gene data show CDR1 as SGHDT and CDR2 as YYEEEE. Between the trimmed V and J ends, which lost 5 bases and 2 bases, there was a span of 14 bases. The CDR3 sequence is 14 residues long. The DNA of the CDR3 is TGTGCCAGCAGTATCGGGGGACCCCCCTACGAGCAGTACTTC. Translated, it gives CASSIGGPPYEQYF.

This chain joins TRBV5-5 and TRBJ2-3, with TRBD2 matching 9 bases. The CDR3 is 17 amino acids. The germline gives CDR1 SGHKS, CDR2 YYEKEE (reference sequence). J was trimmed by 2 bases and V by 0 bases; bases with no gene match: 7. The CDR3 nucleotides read TGTGCCAGCAGCTTGGCGCGCGGGGGGGTCATCACAGATACGCAGTATTTT. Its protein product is CASSLARGGVITDTQYF.

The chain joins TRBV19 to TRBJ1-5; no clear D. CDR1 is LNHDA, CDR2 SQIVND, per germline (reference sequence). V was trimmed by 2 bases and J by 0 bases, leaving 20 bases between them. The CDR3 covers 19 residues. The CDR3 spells CASSILKRGTRYSNQPQHF. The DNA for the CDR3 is TGTGCCAGTAGTATACTCAAGAGAGGAACAAGATATAGCAATCAGCCCCAGCATTTT.

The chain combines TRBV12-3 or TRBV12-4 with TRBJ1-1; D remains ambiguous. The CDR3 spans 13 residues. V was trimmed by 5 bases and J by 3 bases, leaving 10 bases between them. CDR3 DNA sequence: TGTGCCAGCAGTACCAGCCGATACACTGAAGCTTTCTTT. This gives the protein CASSTSRYTEAFF.

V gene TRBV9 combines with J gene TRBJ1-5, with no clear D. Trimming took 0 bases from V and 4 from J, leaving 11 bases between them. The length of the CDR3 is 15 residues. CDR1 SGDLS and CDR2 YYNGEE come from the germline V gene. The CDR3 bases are TGTGCCAGCAGCGTAGATCCAGGACCAAATCAGCCCCAGCATTTT. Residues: CASSVDPGPNQPQHF.

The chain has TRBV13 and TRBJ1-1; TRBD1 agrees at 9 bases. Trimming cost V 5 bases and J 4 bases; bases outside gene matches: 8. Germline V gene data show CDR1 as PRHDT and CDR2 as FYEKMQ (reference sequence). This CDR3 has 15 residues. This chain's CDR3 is CASSPKGTGLTEAFF. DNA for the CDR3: TGTGCCAGCAGCCCTAAGGGGACAGGGCTCACTGAAGCTTTCTTT.

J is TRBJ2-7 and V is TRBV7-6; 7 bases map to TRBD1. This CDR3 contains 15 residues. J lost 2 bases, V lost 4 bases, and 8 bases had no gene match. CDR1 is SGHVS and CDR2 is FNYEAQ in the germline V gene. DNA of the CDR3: TGTGCCAGCAGCTCCGAGCCCGGGACAGCCTACGAGCAGTACTTC. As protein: CASSSEPGTAYEQYF.

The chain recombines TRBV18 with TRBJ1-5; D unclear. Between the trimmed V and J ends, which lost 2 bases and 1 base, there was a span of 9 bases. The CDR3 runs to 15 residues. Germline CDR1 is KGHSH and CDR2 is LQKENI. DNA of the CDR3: TGTGCCAGCTCACCAGTCACAGTCAGCAATCAGCCCCAGCATTTT. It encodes CASSPVTVSNQPQHF.

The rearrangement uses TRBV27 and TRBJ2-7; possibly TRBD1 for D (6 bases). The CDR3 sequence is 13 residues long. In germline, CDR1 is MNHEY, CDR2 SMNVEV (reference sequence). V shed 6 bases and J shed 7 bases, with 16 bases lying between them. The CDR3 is CASSDRTSGEQYF. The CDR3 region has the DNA TGTGCCAGCAGCGACAGGACCTCGGGGGAGCAGTACTTC.

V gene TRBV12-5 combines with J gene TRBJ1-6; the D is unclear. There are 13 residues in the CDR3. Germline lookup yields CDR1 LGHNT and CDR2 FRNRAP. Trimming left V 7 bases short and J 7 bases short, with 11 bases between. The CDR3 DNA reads TGTGCTAGTGCACCCCTGGGGAATTCACCCCTCCACTTT. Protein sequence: CASAPLGNSPLHF. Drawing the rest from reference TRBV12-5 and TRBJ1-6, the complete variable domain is DARVTQTPRHKVTEMGQEVTMRCQPILGHNTVFWYRQTMMQGLELLAYFRNRAPLDDSGMPKDRFSAEMPDATLATLKIQPSEPRDSAVYFCASAPLGNSPLHFGNGTRLTVT.

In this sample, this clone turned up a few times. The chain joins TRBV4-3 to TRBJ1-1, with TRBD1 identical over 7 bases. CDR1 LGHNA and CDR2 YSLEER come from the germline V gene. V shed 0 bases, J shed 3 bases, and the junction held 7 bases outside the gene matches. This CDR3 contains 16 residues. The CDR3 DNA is TGCGCCAGCAGCCAAGATCAAAGGGGGCGCGACACTGAAGCTTTCTTT. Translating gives CASSQDQRGRDTEAFF.

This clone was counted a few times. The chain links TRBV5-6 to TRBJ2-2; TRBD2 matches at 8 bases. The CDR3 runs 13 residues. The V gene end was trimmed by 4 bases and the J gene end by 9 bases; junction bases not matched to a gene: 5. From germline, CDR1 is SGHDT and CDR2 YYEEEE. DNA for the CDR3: TGTGCCAGCAGCCCAGGACTAGCCCGGGAGCTGTTTTTT. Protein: CASSPGLARELFF.

The CDR3 here is CASSLDPQDSPLHF. Written as DNA, the CDR3 is TGTGCCAGCAGCTTAGATCCCCAAGATTCACCCCTCCACTTT. The chain has TRBV11-2 and TRBJ1-6, with D hard to call. The CDR3 consists of 14 residues. Germline loops: CDR1 SGHAT, CDR2 FQNNGV. V was clipped by 0 bases and J by 8 bases, with 8 bases between them. Based on the CDR3 plus reference TRBV11-2 and TRBJ1-6, the full variable domain is EAGVAQSPRYKIIEKRQSVAFWCNPISGHATLYWYQQILGQGPKLLIQFQNNGVVDDSQLPKDRFSAERLKGVDSTLKIQPAKLEDSAVYLCASSLDPQDSPLHFGNGTRLTVT.

The CDR3 here is CASSLVGQGSIQYF. CDR3 nucleotide sequence: TGTGCCAGCAGCCTGGTGGGACAGGGAAGCATTCAGTACTTC. The chain carries TRBV7-9 and TRBJ2-4, with TRBD1 matching over 9 bases. CDR3 length: 14 amino acids. Germline CDR1 SEHNR, CDR2 FQNEAQ (reference sequence). The V gene end was trimmed by 5 bases and the J gene end by 9 bases; junction bases not matched to a gene: 8.

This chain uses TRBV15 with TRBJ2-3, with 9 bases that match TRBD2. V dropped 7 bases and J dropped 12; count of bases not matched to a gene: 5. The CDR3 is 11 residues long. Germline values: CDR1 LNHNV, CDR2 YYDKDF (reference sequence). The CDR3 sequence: CATKGGGAQYF. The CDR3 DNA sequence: TGTGCCACCAAAGGCGGGGGGGCCCAGTATTTT.

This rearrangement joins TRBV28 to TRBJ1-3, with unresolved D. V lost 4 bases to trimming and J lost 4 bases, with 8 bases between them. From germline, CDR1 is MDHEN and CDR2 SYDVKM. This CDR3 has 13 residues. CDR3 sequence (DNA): TGTGCCAGCAGTTCCGCAGAAGGAAACACCATATATTTT. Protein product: CASSSAEGNTIYF. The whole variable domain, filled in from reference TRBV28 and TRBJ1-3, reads DVKVTQSSRYLVKRTGEKVFLECVQDMDHENMFWYRQDPGLGLRLIYFSYDVKMKEKGDIPEGYSVSREKKERFSLILESASTNQTSMYLCASSSAEGNTIYFGEGSWLTVV.

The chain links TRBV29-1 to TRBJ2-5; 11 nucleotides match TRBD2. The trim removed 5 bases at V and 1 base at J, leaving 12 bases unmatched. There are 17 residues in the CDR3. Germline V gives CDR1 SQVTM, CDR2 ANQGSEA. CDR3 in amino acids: CSVRPASGGPTQETQYF. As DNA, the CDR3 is TGCAGCGTTCGGCCCGCTAGCGGGGGGCCAACCCAAGAGACCCAGTACTTC.

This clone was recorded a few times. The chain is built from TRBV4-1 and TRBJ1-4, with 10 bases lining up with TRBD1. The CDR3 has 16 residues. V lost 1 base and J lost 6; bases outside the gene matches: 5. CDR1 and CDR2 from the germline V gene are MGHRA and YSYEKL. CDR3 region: CASSQVDRGSHEKLFF. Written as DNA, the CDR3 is TGCGCCAGCAGCCAAGTGGACAGGGGGTCTCATGAAAAACTGTTTTTT.

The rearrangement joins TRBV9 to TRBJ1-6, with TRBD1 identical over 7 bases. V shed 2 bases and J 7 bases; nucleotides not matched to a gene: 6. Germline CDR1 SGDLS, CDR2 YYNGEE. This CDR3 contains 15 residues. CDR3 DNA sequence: TGTGCCAGCAGCGTGGGGGGACAGCAAAATTCACCCCTCCACTTT. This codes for CASSVGGQQNSPLHF.